This T cell receptor beta chain was identified in a study of T cell responses to AZD1222 COVID-19 vaccine. Study-level points and caveats: White British ancestry dominated among donors, who included more females, and clonal diversity was possibly underestimated.

A note on this clone: The antigen is unknown.

TCRdb's table, derived via immunoSEQ multiplex PCR, lists solely in-frame clones and lacks some. The table lists over 95,000 clones, 80% to 90% of them singletons. V was trimmed by 4 bases and J by 7 bases, leaving 8 bases between them. Per germline, CDR1 ENHRY and CDR2 SYGVKD. The CDR3 runs 13 residues. The source was peripheral blood, collected on day 0 of AZD1222 vaccination. This rearrangement joins TRBV10-3 to TRBJ1-6; D gene ambiguous. The sequence was collected from an adult in good health. DNA for the CDR3: TGTGCCATCAGTGGTTCGCGGAATTCACCCCTCCACTTT. Its protein product is CAISGSRNSPLHF.